The 9 T cell receptor beta chains listed next were all sequenced from one sample in a study of blood T cells in healthy people across ages. Alongside a J-beta primer mix, a sample-barcoded 5' primer served in a second PCR lasting about 6 to 11 cycles. TCRdb re-called the 5' RACE reads with MiXCR, one entry per CDR3 protein. The sample yields 980,000 or so distinct CDR3 sequences, roughly 48% seen once. Specimen: blood. These receptors all come from a man aged 25-45 years in good health.

The J gene is TRBJ1-2, the V gene TRBV4-2; 7 bases align to TRBD1. This CDR3 has 15 residues. Germline CDR1 is LGHNA and CDR2 is YNFKEQ. The V and J ends lost 1 base and 6 bases, in that order; junction bases with no gene match: 8. CDR3 in DNA: TGTGCCAGCAGCCAAGCCGGGACAGTAATTAATGGCTACACCTTC. Protein product: CASSQAGTVINGYTF.

The rearrangement uses TRBV5-1 and TRBJ2-1; TRBD2 matches 7 bases. CDR1 is SGHRS and CDR2 is YFSETQ in the germline V gene. The J segment lost 8 bases and the V segment lost 9 bases, leaving 11 bases of the junction unmatched. CDR3 length: 13 residues. CDR3 sequence: CATNPAGGYEQFF. In DNA form, the CDR3 reads TGCGCCACCAACCCTGCCGGGGGGTATGAGCAGTTCTTC.

This clonotype was recorded a few times. CDR3 sequence reads: CSARDLTGGLYEQYF. DNA for the CDR3: TGCAGTGCTAGAGATCTAACAGGGGGCCTCTACGAGCAGTACTTC. The chain combines TRBV20-1 with TRBJ2-7, with 9 bases fitting TRBD1. J lost 3 bases, V lost 0 bases, and 6 bases had no gene match. The CDR3 sequence is 15 residues long. The germline gives CDR1 DFQATT, CDR2 SNEGSKA (reference sequence).

The gene calls are TRBV20-1 and TRBJ1-5; 8 positions agree with TRBD1. With 3 bases clipped from V and 3 bases from J, the junction kept 7 bases outside the gene matches. This CDR3 spans 15 amino acids. Germline loops: CDR1 DFQATT, CDR2 SNEGSKA (reference sequence). This CDR3 is CSASGGQGANQPQHF. The CDR3 DNA reads TGCAGTGCTAGCGGAGGGCAGGGGGCCAATCAGCCCCAGCATTTT.

A few counts support this clonotype. The genes are TRBV6-5 and TRBJ1-6; D might be TRBD1 (6 bases). The CDR3 covers 16 residues. The germline gives CDR1 MNHEY, CDR2 SVGAGI. V gave up 0 bases and J gave up 6 bases, with 12 bases separating them. The CDR3 region has the DNA TGTGCCAGCAGTTACTCCTTACAGGGTGGTAATTCACCCCTCCACTTT. This codes for CASSYSLQGGNSPLHF.

The chain has TRBV28 and TRBJ2-4; the match to TRBD2 covers 7 bases. Per the germline V gene, CDR1 is MDHEN and CDR2 is SYDVKM. The CDR3 has 12 residues. Losses at the gene ends were 3 bases for V and 9 bases for J; bases not matched to a gene: 2. CDR3 in DNA: TGTGCCAGCAGTTTGGGGGGGGGCATTCAGTACTTC. Protein: CASSLGGGIQYF.

With regard to this clonotype: One junction end does not reproduce the germline sequence, and a read error may be involved. This chain links TRBV7-2 with TRBJ2-7; D call uncertain. Judging by the DNA end, TRBJ2-4 fits better; the J call may be wrong. CDR1 is SGHTA, CDR2 FQGNSA, per germline. The CDR3 length is 16 residues. DNA for the CDR3: TGTGCCAGCAGCTTAGATCGCGTCATGGCCAAGAACATTCAGTACTTC. It is translated as CASSLDRVMAKNIQYF.

To note about this clonotype: The germline gene is not matched at one end of the junction; a read error may be the cause. The chain employs TRBV27 and TRBJ1-2, with D hard to call. Germline-derived CDR1 and CDR2 are MNHEY and SMNVEV (reference sequence). The CDR3 extends over 14 amino acids. The CDR3 sequence is CAGSLRFTNYGYTF. The CDR3 region has the DNA TGTGCCGGCAGTCTTAGGTTCACTAACTATGGCTACACCTTC.

The chain uses TRBV20-1 and TRBJ2-1, with 10 bases identical to TRBD2. Germline CDR1 DFQATT, CDR2 SNEGSKA (reference sequence). Trimming at V came to 5 bases and at J to 14 bases, leaving 9 bases not matched to a gene. The CDR3 has 12 residues. CDR3 nucleotides: TGCAGTGCTCCTAGCGGGGGAAAAAGGGAGTTCTTC. Its translation: CSAPSGGKREFF.